Below, 4 T cell receptor beta chains from the same sample are listed, as sequenced in a study of T cell responses to AZD1222 COVID-19 vaccine. TCRdb keeps only in-frame clones here, not all; method: immunoSEQ multiplex PCR. This table holds around 120,000 clones, about 92% found once. The sample in question was peripheral blood, obtained on day 0 of AZD1222 vaccination. These receptors came from an adult in good health.

The chain is built from TRBV7-4 and TRBJ1-5; the match to TRBD1 covers 7 bases. The CDR3 covers 19 residues. The V segment lost 0 bases and the J segment 3 bases; nucleotides outside the gene matches: 14. Looked up from germline, CDR1 is SGHVT and CDR2 is SQSDAQ. For the CDR3, the DNA is TGTGCCAGCAGCTTAGCGCTCGAACAGGGGTTGAATTCCAATCAGCCCCAGCATTTT. As protein: CASSLALEQGLNSNQPQHF.

CDR3 bases: TGTGCCAGCATCTCAGGCAGCTACGAGCAGTACTTC. Encoded protein: CASISGSYEQYF. V and J are TRBV25-1 and TRBJ2-7; D is uncertain. In germline, CDR1 is MGHDK, CDR2 SYGVNS. CDR3 length: 12 amino acids. V lost 7 bases, J lost 3 bases, and 10 bases lay in between.

This chain connects TRBV5-1 to TRBJ2-5; no clear D. V lost 7 bases to trimming and J lost 4 bases, with 14 bases between them. The CDR3 is made up of 13 amino acids. Germline V gene data show CDR1 as SGHRS and CDR2 as YFSETQ. CDR3 loop: CASQQTFPETQYF. The CDR3 DNA sequence: TGCGCCAGCCAACAGACCTTCCCAGAGACCCAGTACTTC.

This clone was counted a few times. The chain carries TRBV7-8 and TRBJ1-1; no firm D call. This CDR3 contains 13 residues. V dropped 1 base and J dropped 11 bases, with 14 bases sitting between them. Germline lookup yields CDR1 SGHVS and CDR2 FQNEAQ. The CDR3 DNA reads TGTGCCAGCAGCTTAGAGTCGAGAACTTGGGCTTTCTTT. Protein product: CASSLESRTWAFF.